This paragraph reports one TCR beta chain. The sample comes from a study of metastatic and nonmetastatic thyroid tumors. TCRdb re-analyzed the PCR reads through MiXCR. The table includes about 92,000 clones, 15% detected once. All patients reached thyroid surgery having received no treatment beforehand. The J segment lost 5 bases and the V segment lost 3 bases, leaving 12 bases of the junction unmatched. Per germline, CDR1 KGHSH and CDR2 LQKENI. The CDR3 contains 16 residues. The receptor comes from a female donor with papillary thyroid cancer or a benign thyroid nodule (not recorded which). Some clones in this sample may be carry-over from other donors' samples. The sequencing sample was made of blood. The chain recombines TRBV18 with TRBJ1-2; TRBD1 aligns across 7 bases. CDR3 sequence (DNA): TGTGCCAGCTCACCTGAACAGGGGACCTATAGATATGGCTACACCTTC. It codes for CASSPEQGTYRYGYTF.